This T cell receptor beta chain is from a study of T cells in Graves' hyperthyroidism and ophthalmopathy (dated by TCRdb to the late 2010s). With regard to the full study: Peripheral blood was collected at initial diagnosis, before any treatment. To identify TCR V-J signatures that set the groups apart, the researchers used a discovery cohort of roughly 100 patients, made up of about 44 with Graves' ophthalmopathy and 55 to 65 with stable Graves' hyperthyroidism. Prospective prediction of ophthalmopathy was tested in an independent validation cohort of 18 to 20 hyperthyroidism patients and approximately 17 patients who later progressed to ophthalmopathy. The 75 to 100 discovery patients were randomly split 7:3 into training and test sets. Thyroid tissue and blood T-cell repertoires from several Graves' hyperthyroidism patients were also compared in the study. After sampling, hyperthyroidism patients received methimazole starting at 30 mg daily, and ophthalmopathy patients received high-dose intravenous methylprednisolone. TCR Vbeta CDR3 sequencing of 130 to 150 peripheral blood samples (approximately 44 ophthalmopathy, 75 or so hyperthyroidism and roughly 17 progressor patients) is reported in the paper.

A remark on this clonotype: Its antigen is still unknown. Base quality data are lacking; no much larger clone is found one base away.

Stable Graves' hyperthyroidism was defined as the absence of progression to ophthalmopathy over 18 months of follow-up. Hyperthyroidism patients were aged 18 to 65 years and newly diagnosed, with disease duration of less than 2 months. Patients with uncontrolled infections, other autoimmune diseases, pregnancy or lactation were excluded. Diagnoses relied on clinical symptoms, serum thyroxine and TRAb, thyroid ultrasound and orbital computed tomography. PBMCs were separated from roughly 9.6 ml of fresh peripheral blood using Ficoll-Paque density gradient centrifugation. Total RNA was extracted with Trizol reagent, and quality was checked on an Agilent 2100 Bioanalyzer. The research as a whole found: Ophthalmopathy was separated from stable hyperthyroidism by a 13 V-J signature model, with over 85% sensitivity and 81% to 82% specificity obtained in cross-validation and 80%/75% obtained in testing. Sample size was not statistically predetermined, and investigators were not blinded to group allocation. Most expanded thyroid clonotypes (frequency above 0.001) were also detected in blood, a finding suggesting that blood repertoires may reflect thyroid immune responses. In validation, progression to ophthalmopathy was predicted by the model with 70.59% sensitivity and around 76% specificity, a median of about 6.4 months before onset.

The TCR beta CDR3 regions were amplified from RNA transcripts. A first-round RT-PCR of the TCR CDR3 used the HTBI primer set with the Qiagen OneStep RT-PCR kit. Libraries were constructed in a second round of multiplex PCR, after which size selection and purification were performed. Libraries were sequenced paired-end with 100 bp reads on an Illumina HiSeq2000. The authors' pipeline ran thus. SOAPnuke was used to process the raw data, with reads discarded if the reads contained adapters or uncalled bases, had a mean Phred below 15, or lacked an exact constant-primer or identifier match. High-quality paired reads were merged with COPE v1.2.5, and unique nucleotide sequences were defined as clonotypes. Clonotypes were aligned to IMGT TRBV, TRBD and TRBJ reference segments using MiTCR v1.1. Analysis was restricted to V-J combinations with a frequency above 0.0001, which covered roughly 99% of repertoires. The TCS score was defined as the ratio of F50 (clonal expansion) to E x V (chaos), calculated using BLOSUM62-based TCRdist between CDR3 peptides within each V-J. Welch's t-statistics and random forest reduced 500 to 550 V-J features to about 13, which were used in a naive Bayes classifier (R e1071). The Morisita-Horn index was used to measure how similar the thyroid and blood repertoires were. TCRdb reprocessing: public reads trimmed at Q25 with fastp, clones called with MiXCR, in-frame beta chains kept. Every entry covers one CDR3 protein and lists the most common genes and DNA from its rows. The V and J calls shown here were made by TCRdb, not taken from the authors' results. The sample table shows about 840,000 distinct CDR3 sequences, and over 35% are seen once. 8% to 9% of the sample comes from the top ten.

Relative to germline, V is missing 6 bases and J is missing 0 bases, with 9 bases of the junction outside any gene match. There are 16 amino acids in the CDR3, from cysteine to phenylalanine inclusive. The kept DNA is CDR3 alone, 48 bases in frame from the first base. Based on the germline V gene, the CDR1 and CDR2 sequences are MNHEY and SVGAGI. The source material was blood. The chain is encoded by TRBV6-5 joined to TRBJ2-7; TRBD1 matches 9 bases in the middle. The origin of this receptor is a young man with Graves' hyperthyroidism. The nucleotide sequence reads as follows: TGTGCCAGCAGATTTTTACAGGGGGCGAGCTCCTACGAGCAGTACTTC. This encodes CASRFLQGASSYEQYF.